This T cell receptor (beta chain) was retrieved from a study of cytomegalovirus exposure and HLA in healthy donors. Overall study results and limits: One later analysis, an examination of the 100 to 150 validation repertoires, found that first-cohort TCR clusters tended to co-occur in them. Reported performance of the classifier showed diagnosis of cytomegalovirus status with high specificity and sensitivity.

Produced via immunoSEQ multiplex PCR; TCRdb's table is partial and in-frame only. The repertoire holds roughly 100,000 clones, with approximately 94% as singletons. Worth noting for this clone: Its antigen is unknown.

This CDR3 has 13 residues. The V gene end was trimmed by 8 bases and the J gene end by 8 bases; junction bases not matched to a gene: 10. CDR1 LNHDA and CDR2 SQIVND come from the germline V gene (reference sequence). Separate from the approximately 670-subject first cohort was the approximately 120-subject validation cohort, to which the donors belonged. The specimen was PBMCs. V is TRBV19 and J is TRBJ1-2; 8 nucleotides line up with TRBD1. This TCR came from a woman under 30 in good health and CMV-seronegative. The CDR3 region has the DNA TGTGCCAGTGGGTTAAGGACAGGGCAAGGCTACACCTTC. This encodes CASGLRTGQGYTF. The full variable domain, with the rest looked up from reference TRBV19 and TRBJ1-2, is DGGITQSPKYLFRKEGQNVTLSCEQNLNHDAMYWYRQDPGQGLRLIYYSQIVNDFQKGDIAEGYSVSREKKESFPLTVTSAQKNPTAFYLCASGLRTGQGYTFGSGTRLTVV.